Below are 13 T cell receptor beta chains sequenced from a single sample in a study of blood T cell repertoires in COVID-19. The table came from immunoSEQ multiplex PCR; TCRdb's copy has only in-frame clones and leaves some out. The sample includes 99,000 or so clones, about 85% of them seen just once. What was sequenced was peripheral blood. All receptors come from a man between 50 and 59 years old with acute or convalescent COVID-19.

This clone turned up a few times. The genes are TRBV30 and TRBJ2-7; 7 bases match TRBD2. Germline-derived CDR1 and CDR2 are GTSNPN and SVGIG (reference sequence). CDR3 size: 12 residues. Trimming took 2 bases from V and 13 from J; bases not matched to a gene: 11. CDR3 in DNA: TGTGCCTGGAGTCCCCCTGGGGGGGAAATCTACTTC. Protein: CAWSPPGGEIYF.

The chain recombines TRBV12-5 with TRBJ1-5; perhaps TRBD1 as D (5 bases). Germline values: CDR1 LGHNT, CDR2 FRNRAP. This CDR3 comprises 17 residues. Trimming left V 4 bases short and J 0 bases short, with 16 bases between. CDR3 in DNA: TGTGCTAGTGGTTCCCCAGGTAAGGGGATTAGCAATCAGCCCCAGCATTTT. Amino acid sequence: CASGSPGKGISNQPQHF. The full variable domain, its missing parts supplied by reference TRBV12-5 and TRBJ1-5, is DARVTQTPRHKVTEMGQEVTMRCQPILGHNTVFWYRQTMMQGLELLAYFRNRAPLDDSGMPKDRFSAEMPDATLATLKIQPSEPRDSAVYFCASGSPGKGISNQPQHFGDGTRLSIL.

The V and J genes are TRBV29-1 and TRBJ2-1; 9 bases are shared with TRBD1. Trimming cost V 6 bases and J 4 bases; bases outside gene matches: 13. This CDR3 has 16 residues. The germline V gene has CDR1 SQVTM and CDR2 ANQGSEA. The CDR3, as DNA: TGCAGCGTCCAGGGGGCGGGACAGGGACTATACAATGAGCAGTTCTTC. It specifies CSVQGAGQGLYNEQFF.

The genes are TRBV6-5 and TRBJ1-2; maybe TRBD1 (5 bases). V was cut by 6 bases and J by 8 bases, with 16 bases left in between. The CDR3 is made up of 13 amino acids. CDR1 and CDR2 from the germline V gene are MNHEY and SVGAGI. The CDR3 loop is CASRTDTAWGYTF. DNA of the CDR3: TGTGCCAGCAGAACGGACACCGCCTGGGGCTACACCTTC.

The chain links TRBV5-1 to TRBJ2-1; tentatively, D is TRBD2 (6 bases). The V and J ends lost 0 bases and 3 bases respectively, with 10 bases between them. This CDR3 contains 15 residues. Germline loops: CDR1 SGHRS, CDR2 YFSETQ. The CDR3 DNA is TGCGCCAGCAGCTTGGTGGCGGGGAGCTACAATGAGCAGTTCTTC. It is translated as CASSLVAGSYNEQFF.

The chain carries TRBV6-6 and TRBJ2-7, with TRBD1 identical over 8 bases. Germline-derived CDR1 and CDR2 are MNHNY and SVGAGI (reference sequence). The CDR3 spans 12 residues. The V segment lost 6 bases and the J segment 3 bases; nucleotides outside the gene matches: 1. The CDR3, as DNA: TGTGCCAGCAGCGGACAGGGCTACGAGCAGTACTTC. Translation: CASSGQGYEQYF.

The chain couples TRBV18 to TRBJ2-7; 10 nucleotides agree with TRBD1. Per the germline V gene, CDR1 is KGHSH and CDR2 is LQKENI. The CDR3 loop spans 14 amino acids. V lost 3 bases to trimming and J lost 5 bases; unmatched junction nucleotides: 4. Written as DNA, the CDR3 is TGTGCCAGCTCACCGGGGACAGGGGAGGACGAGCAGTACTTC. Protein product: CASSPGTGEDEQYF.

The gene calls are TRBV28 and TRBJ1-2, with 7 nucleotides matching TRBD1. The CDR3 covers 13 residues. Germline CDR1 reads MDHEN; CDR2 reads SYDVKM. The J segment lost 4 bases and the V segment lost 5 bases, leaving 4 bases of the junction unmatched. As DNA, the CDR3 is TGTGCCAGCAGTCCGACAGGGTTCTATGGCTACACCTTC. This codes for CASSPTGFYGYTF.

The chain links TRBV7-3 to TRBJ1-1, with a weak D call TRBD1 (5 bases). The CDR3 totals 16 residues. V dropped 4 bases and J dropped 1 base, with 16 bases sitting between them. The V gene's germline CDR1 is SGHTA and CDR2 FQGTGA. The CDR3: CASSSPGGKGNTEAFF. CDR3 nucleotides: TGTGCCAGCAGCTCCCCGGGGGGGAAGGGGAACACTGAAGCTTTCTTT. The full variable domain, rest sourced from reference TRBV7-3 and TRBJ1-1, is GAGVSQTPSNKVTEKGKYVELRCDPISGHTALYWYRQSLGQGPEFLIYFQGTGAADDSGLPNDRFFAVRPEGSVSTLKIQRTERGDSAVYLCASSSPGGKGNTEAFFGQGTRLTVV.

V gene TRBV6-5 combines with J gene TRBJ1-5, with 8 bases aligning to TRBD1. CDR1 MNHEY and CDR2 SVGAGI come from the germline V gene. The CDR3 has 15 amino acids. The V segment lost 0 bases and the J segment 6 bases; nucleotides outside the gene matches: 4. In DNA, the CDR3 is TGTGCCAGCAGTTACTCAAGGACAGGGCGTCAGCCCCAGCATTTT. The encoded protein is CASSYSRTGRQPQHF.

CDR3 in amino acids: CAIRDSRVGNTIYF. The CDR3 nucleotides read TGTGCCATCAGGGACAGTAGAGTAGGAAACACCATATATTTT. The chain is built from TRBV10-3 and TRBJ1-3, with D possibly being TRBD1 (6 bases). The V gene lost 6 bases and the J gene lost 4 bases, with 13 bases spanning the gap. The CDR3 length is 14 residues. Germline CDR1 reads ENHRY; CDR2 reads SYGVKD.

This rearrangement joins TRBV28 to TRBJ1-5; D not certain. CDR1 and CDR2 (germline): MDHEN, SYDVKM. V was pared by 4 bases and J by 4 bases, with 14 bases between. The CDR3 is 15 amino acids. The CDR3 coding sequence is TGTGCCAGCAGTTGGGATTTGACGGGGAATCAGCCCCAGCATTTT. Amino acids: CASSWDLTGNQPQHF.

This clone showed up just a few times. This rearrangement joins TRBV9 to TRBJ1-6, with D tentatively TRBD1 (6 bases). Germline values: CDR1 SGDLS, CDR2 YYNGEE. The V end was cut by 4 bases, the J end by 9 bases, with 14 bases between. The CDR3 covers 14 residues. The CDR3 protein is CASSPWTAISPLHF. The CDR3 DNA sequence: TGTGCCAGCAGCCCGTGGACAGCTATTTCACCCCTCCACTTT.